The T cell receptor beta chain described here comes from a study of shared clonotypes between healthy human individuals (dated by TCRdb to 2020 to 2022). In the study overall: Two women and a few men aged 18 to 49 years were included in the cohort. For each donor, CD4 naive and CD4 memory were each run on three plates, CD8 naive on two plates, and CD8 memory on one plate. To estimate repertoire size and how much clonotypes are shared between individuals, the study performed deep sequencing of blood TCR repertoires from about five healthy adults. To increase sequencing depth and limit assay-specific biases, different laboratories used diverse techniques to prepare libraries and sequence TCR repertoires. Per donor, leukapheresis produced somewhere between about 0.94 and 9 billion PBMCs.

The donors were healthy, HIV-negative adults with no recently reported acute infections or vaccinations. All donors were Caucasian adults living in Nashville, Tennessee, USA. CD4+ T cells were enriched through magnetic negative selection, after which naive cells were positively selected on CD45RA and the remaining negative fraction served as the memory subset. Blood was obtained by leukapheresis, after which PBMCs were separated by Ficoll-Histopaque density gradient centrifugation and cryopreserved in liquid nitrogen vapor phase. Analytical flow cytometry was used to check the purity and quantity of every magnetically sorted T cell population. From each sorted fraction, genomic DNA was isolated and quantified by UV absorbance on a Nanodrop 2000c. On the study overall, not on this receptor specifically: The genetic and exposure-history diversity represented was limited by the small number of donors. When a few donors were compared, the shared fraction of clonotypes was around 5% for naive CD4, 3.5% to 4% for naive CD8, more than 2% for memory CD4, and approximately 0.4% for memory CD8. Naive subsets generally had larger estimated clonotype richness than memory subsets. Compared with non-shared clonotypes, clonotypes shared by all four sorted-subset donors had higher generation probabilities. Only blood was sampled, and tissue TCR repertoires likely differ from those in blood. Pairwise subsampling indicated that sequencing depth was expected to affect the degree of clonotype sharing among donors. Rarefaction of sorted-subset datasets indicated incomplete sequencing despite the large sequencing depth.

Clipping removes 1 base from V and 3 bases from J, with 12 as the unmatched junction base count. Its CDR3 holds 18 amino acids, cysteine through phenylalanine. The DNA shown is the 54-base CDR3, in frame from base 1. Via the germline V gene, CDR1 is LGHNA and CDR2 YNFKEQ. Concerning this clone: This clone's antigen is unknown. No much larger clone exists at a distance of one base, and base qualities are not known.

Using the deep immunoSEQ assay, TCR CDR3 regions were amplified from genomic DNA by multiplex PCR. Extracted genomic DNA from each cell subset was distributed evenly across all wells of several immunoSEQ 96-well plates, and each plate was treated as a replicate. For sorted subsets, roughly 200 ng of genomic DNA, equivalent to some 30,000 T cell genomes, went into each replicate PCR. Purified libraries were quantified with a Qubit 3.0 fluorometer, sized on a Bioanalyzer 2100, and re-quantified with the KAPA Library Quantification kit. A separate single-read 150-cycle Illumina NextSeq 550 flow cell was used to sequence each immunoSEQ 96-well plate. The paper's data handling went like this. Because the immunoSEQ output held only junctional sequences and lacked quality scores, the filtering could not match the filtering applied to full-length reads. To assign V/J genes and CDR3, sequences were annotated against IMGT germline references using PyIR, a Python wrapper for IgBLAST v1.9. Reads were removed for weak V/J assignments (E-value above 1e-6), missing CDR3, stop codons, out-of-frame junctions, or ambiguous translated residues. V3J clonotypes were defined as sequences sharing the same inferred V gene, J gene, and CDR3 amino acid sequence. Percentage overlap between repertoires was computed as shared unique clonotypes divided by the size of the smaller repertoire. Repertoire richness was assessed with RTK rarefaction, the Chao1 estimator, and Recon v2.1 estimates of unobserved clonotypes. Generation probabilities were computed with OLGA for all TCRbeta clonotypes obtained by the gDNA method from several donors. TCRdb holds this immuneACCESS table with in-frame rearrangements only. Some clones are missing; in checked studies, unresolved V genes explain under half, and the rest has no known cause. The DNA gave D and trimming, while V, J and clone size come from that table. The sample table holds 2 million to 2.5 million clones, of which approximately 95% were seen once. In total, the top ten clones hold 0.35% to 0.5% of the sample.

This receptor was taken from a man aged 18 to 30 in good health. Some clones in this sample may be carry-over from other donors' samples. This receptor chain uses TRBV4-2 and TRBJ2-7, and 10 junctional nucleotides match TRBD2. Sequenced input: naive CD4+ T cells from PBMCs. The sample's cell subset or site, from its label and the paper: CD45RA+ positively selected. The sequence in DNA is TGTGCCAGCAGCCAAGGCCACGATACTAGCGGGACCGTCTACGAGCAGTACTTC. Its coded protein is CASSQGHDTSGTVYEQYF.